What follows are 22 T cell receptor beta chains derived from one specimen sequenced in a study of CD8+CD57+ T cells in acquired aplastic anemia. For sequencing, patients were chosen who had shown expansion of CD8+CD57+ cells by flow cytometry. Template material for TCR beta VDJ and CDR3 profiling consisted of genomic DNA. One entry per CDR3 protein, called by TCRdb with MiXCR from the reads. The table lists some 180,000 distinct CDR3 sequences, nearly 65% of them singletons, with about 39% in the top ten. The sequenced material came from sorted CD4+, CD8+, or CD8+CD57+ T cells (not recorded which) from PBMCs. The receptors stem from a human donor with aplastic anemia.

V and J are TRBV20-1 and TRBJ1-6; 7 bases align to TRBD1. The germline V gene has CDR1 DFQATT and CDR2 SNEGSKA (reference sequence). The CDR3 is 13 amino acids. J lost 7 bases, V lost 3 bases, and 3 bases had no gene match. CDR3: CSASMGQNSPLHF. CDR3 in DNA: TGCAGTGCTAGCATGGGACAGAATTCACCCCTCCACTTT.

This clonotype has at least ten counts. CDR3 in DNA: TGTGCCAGCAGTGAATATGAGGGTAGGACAAAGAACACTGAAGCTTTCTTT. It specifies CASSEYEGRTKNTEAFF. This chain links TRBV25-1 with TRBJ1-1; possibly TRBD1 for D (5 bases). V was shortened by 0 bases and J by 1 base, with 15 bases between the two germline ends. This CDR3 comprises 17 residues. Germline CDR1 and CDR2: MGHDK and SYGVNS.

This clonotype showed up just a few times. CDR3 DNA sequence: TGTGCCAGCAGCCCCGGACAGTACCCAGATTTTACTGAAGCTTTCTTT. This codes for CASSPGQYPDFTEAFF. The V gene is TRBV7-7, the J gene TRBJ1-1; the D gene is possibly TRBD1 (6 bases). CDR3 length equals 16 residues. V was pared by 5 bases and J by 5 bases, with 21 bases between. Germline assignment: CDR1 SSHAT and CDR2 FNYEAQ (reference sequence).

V usage is TRBV19 and J usage is TRBJ2-7, with 7 bases fitting TRBD1. Germline V gene data show CDR1 as LNHDA and CDR2 as SQIVND (reference sequence). Germline trimming cut 6 bases from V and 0 bases from J; bases unmatched to any gene: 14. This CDR3 comprises 17 residues. CDR3 DNA: TGTGCCAGTAGCGGAAATGGACAGGTTCGCTTCTCCTACGAGCAGTACTTC. Residues: CASSGNGQVRFSYEQYF.

In this sample, this clonotype turned up many times. The genes are TRBV5-8 and TRBJ1-6; no firm D call. The CDR3 totals 13 residues. CDR1 SGHTS and CDR2 YDEGEE come from the germline V gene. V lost 4 bases to trimming and J lost 6 bases, with 8 bases between them. The CDR3 region has the DNA TGTGCCAGCAGCCTATGGGCTAATTCACCCCTCCACTTT. Translated, it gives CASSLWANSPLHF.

This clonotype is a singleton in its sample. The chain has TRBV2 and TRBJ2-1; 8 bases fit TRBD2. Germline V CDR1 and CDR2: SNHLY, FYNNEI. The V and J ends lost 5 bases and 4 bases, in that order; junction bases with no gene match: 7. The CDR3 has 15 amino acids. The CDR3 spells CASSFPAGEYNEQFF. The CDR3 bases are TGTGCCAGCAGTTTCCCAGCGGGGGAGTACAATGAGCAGTTCTTC. Drawing the rest from reference TRBV2 and TRBJ2-1, the complete variable domain is EPEVTQTPSHQVTQMGQEVILRCVPISNHLYFYWYRQILGQKVEFLVSFYNNEISEKSEIFDDQFSVERPDGSNFTLKIRSTKLEDSAMYFCASSFPAGEYNEQFFGPGTRLTVL.

This clonotype was seen at least ten times. The chain uses TRBV9 and TRBJ2-6; maybe TRBD1 (5 bases). The germline V and J ends were trimmed by 0 bases and 2 bases, with 9 bases remaining between them. Germline values: CDR1 SGDLS, CDR2 YYNGEE. There are 16 residues in the CDR3. The CDR3 loop reads CASSVAIRAGANVLTF. CDR3 in DNA: TGTGCCAGCAGCGTAGCTATCAGGGCTGGGGCCAACGTCCTGACTTTC.

The J gene is TRBJ1-2, the V gene TRBV5-1; D may be TRBD1 (5 bases). V was cut by 0 bases and J by 6 bases, with 12 bases left in between. The germline V gene has CDR1 SGHRS and CDR2 YFSETQ. The CDR3 contains 14 residues. Written as DNA, the CDR3 is TGCGCCAGCAGCTTGGTCGGAGGGGTCCATGGCTACACCTTC. As protein: CASSLVGGVHGYTF.

This clonotype was counted once. The chain uses TRBV12-3 or TRBV12-4 and TRBJ2-3; unclear D gene. Trimming stripped 4 bases from V and 6 bases from J, with 5 bases between. This CDR3 region has 11 residues. The CDR3 spells CASSWRDTQYF. The DNA of the CDR3 is TGTGCCAGCAGTTGGCGGGATACGCAGTATTTT.

The V call is TRBV7-9, the J call TRBJ1-6, with unresolved D. This CDR3 comprises 16 residues. Germline V gives CDR1 SEHNR, CDR2 FQNEAQ (reference sequence). V gave up 0 bases and J gave up 6 bases, with 12 bases separating them. The CDR3 sequence: CASSLAGRTPNSPLHF. The CDR3 DNA is TGTGCCAGCAGCTTAGCTGGACGGACGCCTAATTCACCCCTCCACTTT.

This clonotype was seen only once. The J gene is TRBJ1-1, the V gene TRBV10-3; 11 positions match TRBD1. The germline V gene encodes CDR1 ENHRY and CDR2 SYGVKD. V lost 10 bases and J lost 1; bases outside the gene matches: 5. The CDR3 length is 14 residues. This CDR3 reads CASWTGGTNTEAFF. The DNA of the CDR3 is TGTGCCAGCTGGACAGGGGGCACGAACACTGAAGCTTTCTTT.

J is TRBJ2-7 and V is TRBV15; 12 nucleotides align to TRBD2. The V segment lost 6 bases and the J segment 0 bases; nucleotides outside the gene matches: 9. The CDR3 totals 17 residues. Per the germline V gene, CDR1 is LNHNV and CDR2 is YYDKDF (reference sequence). The CDR3 reads CATSFGLAGPTSYEQYF. The DNA for the CDR3 is TGTGCCACCAGTTTCGGACTAGCGGGGCCGACCTCCTACGAGCAGTACTTC.

The J gene is TRBJ1-1, the V gene TRBV7-2; D might be TRBD1 (6 bases). Germline V CDR1 and CDR2: SGHTA, FQGNSA. The CDR3 contains 16 residues. The germline V and J ends were trimmed by 1 base and 1 base, with 13 bases remaining between them. The CDR3 loop is CASSLVPGAPNTEAFF. The CDR3 nucleotides are TGTGCCAGCAGCTTAGTACCGGGGGCGCCGAACACTGAAGCTTTCTTT.

J is TRBJ1-3 and V is TRBV20-1; no firm D call. The CDR3 consists of 11 residues. V lost 3 bases and J lost 2, with 2 bases in between. Germline V lookup: CDR1 DFQATT, CDR2 SNEGSKA (reference sequence). The CDR3 region has the DNA TGCAGTGCTAGTACTGGAAACACCATATATTTT. Protein product: CSASTGNTIYF.

This clonotype was observed many times. The chain couples TRBV6-6 to TRBJ2-3; the D gene is possibly TRBD2 (5 bases). The CDR3 is 13 amino acids. The V and J ends lost 6 bases and 2 bases respectively, with 9 bases between them. In germline, CDR1 is MNHNY, CDR2 SVGAGI (reference sequence). DNA for the CDR3: TGTGCCAGCAGAGAGGGAGTCACAGATACGCAGTATTTT. The encoded protein is CASREGVTDTQYF.

V and J are TRBV29-1 and TRBJ2-7; 8 nucleotides match TRBD1. This CDR3 has 11 amino acids. J lost 5 bases, V lost 6 bases, and 3 bases had no gene match. From germline, CDR1 is SQVTM and CDR2 ANQGSEA. CDR3 sequence (DNA): TGCAGCGTCGGGACAGGTGACGAGCAGTACTTC. The encoded protein is CSVGTGDEQYF.

The chain uses TRBV9 and TRBJ2-1; no clear D gene. This CDR3 is 11 amino acids long. Germline lookup yields CDR1 SGDLS and CDR2 YYNGEE. V shed 2 bases and J shed 9 bases, with 6 bases lying between them. The CDR3 spells CASSVGLEQFF. CDR3 sequence (DNA): TGTGCCAGCAGCGTTGGGCTTGAGCAGTTCTTC.

V and J are TRBV27 and TRBJ1-4, with D possibly TRBD1 on 6 matching bases. Trimming removed 5 bases from V and 4 bases from J, with 20 bases in between. CDR1 and CDR2 from the germline V gene are MNHEY and SMNVEV (reference sequence). The CDR3 has 17 amino acids. The CDR3 reads CASSARTSGTLNEKLFF. CDR3 DNA sequence: TGTGCCAGCAGTGCCCGAACTTCAGGGACACTTAATGAAAAACTGTTTTTT.

Remarks on this clonotype: One end of the junction varies from germline; a read error may be responsible. The CDR3 DNA is TGTGCTAGCAGCTTTGGGGTCGGAGACCAAGAGACCCAGTACTTC. Residues: CASSFGVGDQETQYF. The J gene is TRBJ2-5, the V gene TRBV7-7; D uncertain. The CDR3 sequence is 15 residues long. Germline CDR1 SSHAT, CDR2 FNYEAQ (reference sequence). Together with reference TRBV7-7 and TRBJ2-5, the CDR3 gives the full variable domain: GAGVSQSPRYKVTKRGQDVTLRCDPISSHATLYWYQQALGQGPEFLTYFNYEAQPDKSGLPSDRFSAERPEGSISTLTIQRTEQRDSAMYRCASSFGVGDQETQYFGPGTRLLVL.

A few counts support this clonotype. It is unclear where the CDR3 begins or ends on the DNA, so no DNA is shown, and the CDR3 is as TCRdb lists it. This rearrangement joins TRBV29-1 to TRBJ2-2. Germline V lookup: CDR1 SQVTM, CDR2 ANQGSEA. The CDR3 is 12 amino acids long, termini counted. CDR3 residues: CSVDAWGRGAVF.

The CDR3 loop reads CASSTVTGVQFF. The CDR3 bases are TGTGCCAGCAGCACTGTGACGGGTGTGCAGTTCTTC. The gene calls are TRBV7-2 and TRBJ2-1; D remains ambiguous. The germline V and J ends were trimmed by 5 bases and 12 bases, with 14 bases remaining between them. CDR3 length: 12 residues. The V gene's germline CDR1 is SGHTA and CDR2 FQGNSA.

This clonotype showed up many times. The chain has TRBV9 and TRBJ1-2; the D gene is possibly TRBD1 (6 bases). The CDR3 has 16 amino acids. Trimming cost V 4 bases and J 3 bases, with 19 bases left between them. Germline lookup yields CDR1 SGDLS and CDR2 YYNGEE. The CDR3 sequence is CASSNLWTDLDYGYTF. Written as DNA, the CDR3 is TGTGCCAGCAGCAACCTCTGGACAGACCTGGACTATGGCTACACCTTC. The entire variable domain, with the rest obtained from reference TRBV9 and TRBJ1-2, is as follows: DSGVTQTPKHLITATGQRVTLRCSPRSGDLSVYWYQQSLDQGLQFLIQYYNGEERAKGNILERFSAQQFPDLHSELNLSSLELGDSALYFCASSNLWTDLDYGYTFGSGTRLTVV.